The present T cell receptor beta chain was sequenced within a study of early T cells in non-severe SARS-CoV-2 infection. Note on this clonotype: A read error may produce the germline difference seen at one junction end.

TCRdb itself ran the 5' RACE reads through MiXCR, one entry per CDR3 protein. This sample yields some 98,000 distinct CDR3 sequences, of which 9.5% to 11% are seen a single time; about 5% belongs to the top ten. The CDR3 runs to 11 residues. Germline lookup yields CDR1 DFQATT and CDR2 SNEGSKA (reference sequence). The chain carries TRBV20-1 and TRBJ1-1; D is unresolved. The TCR sequence derives from an adult who was a healthcare worker with PCR-confirmed SARS-CoV-2 infection or an uninfected control (not recorded which). Specimen: whole blood. Written as DNA, the CDR3 is TGCAGTACTAGAGGGCATTCCGAAGCTTTCTTT. Amino acid sequence: CSTRGHSEAFF.